This T cell receptor beta chain was observed in a study of control samples from healthy donors and cancer patients. The germline V gene has CDR1 ENHRY and CDR2 SYGVKD. V gave up 7 bases and J gave up 4 bases, with 16 bases separating them. The CDR3 runs 14 residues. Produced via immunoSEQ multiplex PCR; TCRdb's table is partial and in-frame only. This table holds some 65,000 clones, about 80% found once. This chain connects TRBV10-3 to TRBJ1-2; D remains ambiguous. This sequence was found in a woman aged 50 to 65 with lung cancer. The sequenced material came from PBMCs. CDR3: CAINSADSAYGYTF. CDR3 DNA: TGTGCCATCAATTCGGCCGATTCGGCCTATGGCTACACCTTC.